This TCR beta chain was observed in a study of T cell repertoires in cytomegalovirus infection. One entry per CDR3 protein results from TCRdb running MiXCR on the reads. This sample has 200,000 to 250,000 distinct CDR3 sequences, with roughly 22% found just once. Remarks on this clonotype: Antigen unknown.

Broader study findings: The cumulative frequency of public TCR beta families identified carriers of CMV plus the relevant HLA.

Germline assignment: CDR1 SGDLS and CDR2 YYNGEE. There are 16 residues in the CDR3. Trimming removed 5 bases from V and 2 bases from J; junction bases left unmatched: 13. The chain employs TRBV9 and TRBJ2-7; 7 nucleotides agree with TRBD1. The sample comprised CD8+ T cells from PBMCs. This clonotype was sampled from a human donor in good health (CMV status not recorded). Some clones in this sample may be carry-over from other donors' samples. CDR3 DNA: TGTGCCAGCAGTCTAAATCCCGGGACAGAGACCTACGAGCAGTACTTC. Protein: CASSLNPGTETYEQYF.